A selection of T cell receptor beta chains follows, all from one sample in a study of Graves' ophthalmopathy and Graves' hyperthyroidism. TCRdb called the multiplex PCR reads again in MiXCR, with one record for every CDR3 protein. The repertoire consists of about 200,000 distinct CDR3 sequences, with roughly 29% occurring once and the leading ten covering approximately 9.1%. The sample consisted of peripheral blood. These TCRs come from a man aged 50-59 years with Graves' ophthalmopathy. The CDR3 runs from the conserved cysteine through the conserved F or W. Each record gives: CDR3 DNA, CDR3 protein, clone size, D gene, J gene, V gene. A D gene is named only where the DNA matches it firmly. Some rows have no size entry. The others give once, few or many, or a class for an expanded clone.

TGTGCCAGCAGTTCGACCGGGACAGGGGGTGTTACGGGCAATCAGCCCCAGCATTTT	CASSSTGTGGVTGNQPQHF	many	TRBD1	TRBJ1-5	TRBV28
TGTGCCAGCAGCACGTTAGGACTAGCGGAGTCCTACGAGCAGTACTTC	CASSTLGLAESYEQYF	many	TRBD2	TRBJ2-7	TRBV11-1
TGTGCCATCAGTGAGCCCCGGACACAGACTGAAGCTTTCTTT	CAISEPRTQTEAFF	many	NA	TRBJ1-1	TRBV10-3
TGTGCCAGCAGTTACAGAGGGACGGACCAAGAGACCCAGTACTTC	CASSYRGTDQETQYF	NA	NA	TRBJ2-5	TRBV6-5
TGTGCCAGCGGGGACAGGGGCATGGGGACCCAGTACTTC	CASGDRGMGTQYF	many	TRBD1	TRBJ2-5	TRBV6-1
TGCACCAGCAGCCAAGGACAGAACACTGAAGCTTTCTTT	CTSSQGQNTEAFF	many	NA	TRBJ1-1	TRBV4-3
TGCGCCAGCAGTGAGTCGGTTGGATTGGGTGAAAAACTGTTTTTT	CASSESVGLGEKLFF	many	NA	TRBJ1-4	TRBV10-2
TGCAGCGTTGAACGGAGTTGGCAGGGGAGGGACGAGCAGTACTTC	CSVERSWQGRDEQYF	many	NA	TRBJ2-7	TRBV29-1
TGTGCCACACGTAGAGGGAACACTGAAGCTTTCTTT	CATRRGNTEAFF	NA	NA	TRBJ1-1	TRBV6-1
TGTGCCAGCAGCCAAGATGTAGCGGGAGCTGACGAGCAGTACTTC	CASSQDVAGADEQYF	many	NA	TRBJ2-7	TRBV3-2
TGTGCCAGCAGCACCGTGCAGCCCGGGGAGCTGTTTTTT	CASSTVQPGELFF	NA	NA	TRBJ2-2	TRBV7-3
TGCAGTGCTCCCCCCGGGACACCCAGCAATCAGCCCCAGCATTTT	CSAPPGTPSNQPQHF	NA	NA	TRBJ1-5	TRBV20-1
TGTGCCAGCAGATATCTTTCGGGGGGTGCGGAGACCCAGTACTTC	CASRYLSGGAETQYF	many	TRBD2	TRBJ2-5	TRBV12-3/TRBV12-4
TGTGCCAGCAGCTACGGGGCCCCCTACGAGCAGTACTTC	CASSYGAPYEQYF	many	NA	TRBJ2-7	TRBV11-2
TGTGCCAGTACCCCCTCGGGGGCGGGTCAGCCCCAGCATTTT	CASTPSGAGQPQHF	many	NA	TRBJ1-5	TRBV19
TGCGCCAGCAGCCCAGACACGTCAATCACTGAAGCTTTCTTT	CASSPDTSITEAFF	NA	NA	TRBJ1-1	TRBV4-1
TGTGCCACCAGTGATAGCCCGACAGGTGAAGCTTTCTTT	CATSDSPTGEAFF	many	NA	TRBJ1-1	TRBV24-1
TGCAGCGAAGGACAGGGACAAGAGACCCAGTACTTC	CSEGQGQETQYF	many	TRBD1	TRBJ2-5	TRBV29-1
TGTGCCAGCTCACCCACCGGGGGCGCGAGAGAGACCCAGTACTTC	CASSPTGGARETQYF	many	NA	TRBJ2-5	TRBV18
TGTGCCAGCAGCAACGGGATAACCTACGAGCAGTACTTC	CASSNGITYEQYF	many	NA	TRBJ2-7	TRBV12-3/TRBV12-4
TGCAGCGTTGAAGGGTTAGCGGGAGACGTCACCGGGGAGCTGTTTTTT	CSVEGLAGDVTGELFF	many	TRBD2	TRBJ2-2	TRBV29-1
TGCAGTGCTATCCAAGAGACCCAGTACTTC	CSAIQETQYF	many	NA	TRBJ2-5	TRBV20-1
TGTGCCTGGAGTGTATTCCAGGGGATAAACATTCAGTACTTC	CAWSVFQGINIQYF	many	NA	TRBJ2-4	TRBV30
TGTGCCAGCAGTTTACAGGGGGCCGGTAACACTGAAGCTTTCTTT	CASSLQGAGNTEAFF	many	TRBD1	TRBJ1-1	TRBV27
TGTGCCAGCAGTTTAACGGGGAAGAGCTCCTACGAGCAGTACTTC	CASSLTGKSSYEQYF	NA	NA	TRBJ2-7	TRBV28
TGTGCCAGCGGGGGGAGGGCCCAAGAGACCCAGTACTTC	CASGGRAQETQYF	many	TRBD2	TRBJ2-5	TRBV19
TGTGCCAGCAGCTTATCCCGCCACAGGGGATCTACCTACGAGCAGTACTTC	CASSLSRHRGSTYEQYF	many	TRBD1	TRBJ2-7	TRBV7-2
TGTGCCAGCAGTTTACAGGGTAGGGGCCAGCCCCAGCATTTT	CASSLQGRGQPQHF	many	NA	TRBJ1-5	TRBV27
TGTGCCAGCAGTTACTCGCAAGGGATTGGCGAGCAGTACTTC	CASSYSQGIGEQYF	NA	NA	TRBJ2-7	TRBV6-5
TGTGCCACCAGTGATTACGGTCCTAGCGGGGGCGGAGAGACCCAGTACTTC	CATSDYGPSGGGETQYF	many	TRBD2	TRBJ2-5	TRBV24-1
TGTGCCAGCAATCGGAACACTGAAGCTTTCTTT	CASNRNTEAFF	many	NA	TRBJ1-1	TRBV28
TGTGCCACCAGTGATTTGAACTCCCACTATGGCTACACCTTC	CATSDLNSHYGYTF	many	NA	TRBJ1-2	TRBV24-1
TGCGCCAGCAGGGAGTTGAACACCGGGGAGCTGTTTTTT	CASRELNTGELFF	many	NA	TRBJ2-2	TRBV10-1